This T cell receptor (beta chain) originates from a study of blood T cells in healthy people across ages. This clonotype was picked up one time. Per the germline V gene, CDR1 is MNHNY and CDR2 is SVGAGI (reference sequence). V lost 6 bases and J lost 4, with 15 bases in between. This CDR3 comprises 15 residues. Next came a second PCR, run for roughly 6 to 11 cycles, which used a sample-barcoded 5' primer along with a J-beta primer mix. TCRdb ran MiXCR on the 5' RACE reads and lists one entry per CDR3 protein. The sample yields around 1.7 million distinct CDR3 sequences, over 25% seen once. The chain is built from TRBV6-6 and TRBJ1-4; D may be TRBD1 (5 bases). The sample comprised blood. The receptor's source is a woman aged 25 to 39 in good health. CDR3 amino acids: CASSVGATNNEKLFF. In nucleotides, the CDR3 is TGTGCCAGCAGCGTCGGGGCAACCAATAATGAAAAACTGTTTTTT.